The present T cell receptor beta chain was sequenced within a study of blood T cell repertoires in COVID-19. Trimming shortened V by 4 bases and J by 4 bases, and 20 bases separated the two germline ends. CDR1 is LNHDA, CDR2 SQIVND, per germline (reference sequence). This CDR3 region has 17 residues. Original analysis: Amplified reference gene primers provided the basis for estimating nucleated cell counts. The method was immunoSEQ multiplex PCR; TCRdb's version includes in-frame clones alone and lacks a portion of them. V, J and clone size derive from that table, while D and trimming were established from the DNA sequence. The repertoire holds 150,000 to 200,000 clones, with about 81% as singletons.

The clonotype originates from a woman at least 80 years old with acute or convalescent COVID-19. Sequenced input: peripheral blood. J is TRBJ1-5 and V is TRBV19, with D perhaps TRBD1 (6 bases). CDR3 nucleotide sequence: TGTGCCAGTAGTAAAAGGGGGGGCAGGGCCCGGAATCAGCCCCAGCATTTT. Translation: CASSKRGGRARNQPQHF.